Here is one T cell receptor beta chain with its context. Additional DNA sequences in this sample encode the identical CDR3. The sample comes from a study of shared clonotypes between healthy human individuals. Using immunoSEQ multiplex PCR, the repertoire was profiled, and TCRdb retains in-frame clones only, with some absent. Among some 580,000 clones listed, roughly 97% were seen once. Germline values: CDR1 SGHRS, CDR2 YFSETQ. Trimming removed 3 bases at V and 0 bases at J, with 7 bases between. This CDR3 is 13 amino acids long. The J gene is TRBJ2-7, the V gene TRBV5-1; D is perhaps TRBD2 (6 bases). This clonotype was sampled from a woman in her 30s in good health. Source material: naive CD4+ T cells sorted from blood. Subset noted: CD45RA+ positively selected. CDR3 region: CASSSGSSYEQYF. CDR3 DNA: TGCGCCAGCAGCTCCGGGAGCTCCTACGAGCAGTACTTC.